These 31 T cell receptor beta chains originate from one sample sequenced in a study of T cell repertoires in cytomegalovirus infection (dated by TCRdb to between 2018 and 2021). Sequenced using an Illumina HiSeq 1500. TCRdb took the public reads, trimmed them with fastp at Q25, ran MiXCR for clone calling and kept in-frame beta chains. Under each unique CDR3 protein, matching rows form one entry showing the most common genes and DNA. The table for this sample lists some 680,000 distinct CDR3 sequences; 35% of them were counted only once. Of the sample, about 2.8% falls within the top ten clones. The specimen was PBMCs. The receptors here all came from a human donor in good health (CMV status not recorded). Some clones in this sample may be carry-over from other donors' samples.

The CDR3 protein is CSATRVAKNIQYF. The CDR3 DNA reads as TGCAGTGCTACCCGCGTAGCCAAAAACATTCAGTACTTC. The chain carries TRBV20-1 and TRBJ2-4; D uncertain. Looked up from germline, CDR1 is DFQATT and CDR2 is SNEGSKA (reference sequence). V was pared by 4 bases and J by 0 bases, with 7 bases between. The CDR3 has 13 residues.

The chain has TRBV6-2 or TRBV6-3 and TRBJ2-5, with D maybe TRBD1 (6 bases). Germline values: CDR1 MNHEY, CDR2 SVGEGT. The CDR3 totals 16 residues. The V gene lost 2 bases and the J gene lost 1 base, with 14 bases spanning the gap. CDR3 amino acids: CASSYRTGRFQETQYF. DNA of the CDR3: TGTGCCAGCAGTTACAGAACAGGGCGGTTCCAAGAGACCCAGTACTTC.

The V and J genes are TRBV25-1 and TRBJ1-6; D is possibly TRBD1 (6 bases). V dropped 1 base and J dropped 5 bases, with 15 bases sitting between them. Germline CDR1 is MGHDK and CDR2 is SYGVNS. This CDR3 is built from 17 residues. CDR3 sequence (DNA): TGTGCCAGCAGTGAATCTGCAGGGGCAGGGGATAATTCACCCCTCCACTTT. Its protein product is CASSESAGAGDNSPLHF.

The rearrangement joins TRBV6-5 to TRBJ2-2; D unclear. Germline CDR1 MNHEY, CDR2 SVGAGI. The CDR3 is made up of 15 amino acids. The V gene lost 4 bases and the J gene lost 4 bases, with 13 bases spanning the gap. This CDR3 is CASSSVRSGTGELFF. The CDR3 nucleotides read TGTGCCAGCAGTTCGGTGAGATCAGGCACCGGGGAGCTGTTTTTT.

A few counts support this clonotype. The rearrangement links TRBV12-3 or TRBV12-4 to TRBJ2-7, with D possibly being TRBD2 (5 bases). V lost 6 bases and J lost 3, with 12 bases in between. This CDR3 is built from 13 residues. The CDR3 DNA reads TGTGCCAGCAGCGAGACTAACAACTACGAGCAGTACTTC. Amino acids: CASSETNNYEQYF.

The chain couples TRBV23-1 to TRBJ2-7; D is perhaps TRBD1 (5 bases). TRBV23-1 is sorted into the ORF group, with uncertain function. The V end was cut by 6 bases, the J end by 1 base, with 34 bases between. The CDR3 has 21 amino acids. CDR3 nucleotides: TGCGCCAGCAGCCCAATGCGGCCTTGGGATTTTAGGGGCAGTAGATCCTACGAGCAGTACTTC. Its protein product is CASSPMRPWDFRGSRSYEQYF.

The rearrangement links TRBV7-6 to TRBJ1-5; the D gene is possibly TRBD1 (5 bases). CDR3 length: 15 residues. V was shortened by 4 bases and J by 0 bases, with 10 bases between the two germline ends. Germline V gives CDR1 SGHVS, CDR2 FNYEAQ. Here the CDR3 reads CASSWDADSNQPQHF. The CDR3 DNA reads as TGTGCCAGCAGCTGGGACGCCGATAGCAATCAGCCCCAGCATTTT.

This rearrangement joins TRBV14 to TRBJ1-6; D not certain. Germline V gene data show CDR1 as SGHDN and CDR2 as FVKESK. The CDR3 has 13 residues. Trimming left V 1 base short and J 10 bases short, with 8 bases between. In DNA form, the CDR3 reads TGTGCCAGCAGCCAAGGTCTCCGATCACCCCTCCACTTT. Its translation: CASSQGLRSPLHF.

This chain connects TRBV25-1 to TRBJ2-1, with 7 bases fitting TRBD1. There are 15 residues in the CDR3. Trimming took 5 bases from V and 6 from J; bases not matched to a gene: 10. Germline V gene lookup returns CDR1 MGHDK and CDR2 SYGVNS. CDR3 sequence (DNA): TGTGCCAGCAGTATCCCGGGACAGCTATCCAATGAGCAGTTCTTC. Translated: CASSIPGQLSNEQFF.

This chain connects TRBV5-4 to TRBJ2-3; D is possibly TRBD1 or TRBD2 (7 bases each). The germline V and J ends were trimmed by 0 bases and 1 base, with 15 bases remaining between them. The V gene's germline CDR1 is SGHNT and CDR2 YYREEE (reference sequence). This CDR3 has 17 amino acids. The CDR3 DNA is TGTGCCAGCAGCTTGGCAGGGGGAGGGGGGCGCACAGATACGCAGTATTTT. Translation gives CASSLAGGGGRTDTQYF.

A note on this clonotype: No conserved phenylalanine or tryptophan is present at the end of the CDR3, so a read error is the likely explanation. CDR3 region: CASIGKDVTYEQYC. The CDR3 nucleotides are TGTGCCAGCATCGGTAAGGACGTTACCTACGAGCAGTACTGC. This chain uses TRBV2 with TRBJ2-7; no definite D call. Trimming cost V 7 bases and J 2 bases, with 15 bases left between them. Germline V CDR1 and CDR2: SNHLY, FYNNEI. The CDR3 consists of 14 residues.

The V gene is TRBV7-6, the J gene TRBJ1-2; 11 nucleotides match TRBD1. With V trimmed by 5 bases and J by 8 bases, 10 bases remained unmatched. Germline V gene sequence: CDR1 SGHVS, CDR2 FNYEAQ. The CDR3 is 15 residues long. DNA of the CDR3: TGTGCCAGCAGCCAAGGACAGGGGGCCCCCGGCGGCTACACCTTC. Its protein is CASSQGQGAPGGYTF.

This clonotype was detected a few times. The chain uses TRBV28 and TRBJ2-7; TRBD2 agrees at 9 bases. V lost 5 bases, J lost 4 bases, and 12 bases stayed unmatched. The CDR3 is 16 amino acids. Germline CDR1 reads MDHEN; CDR2 reads SYDVKM. The CDR3 loop reads CASSLSSGNRYYEQYF. The CDR3 nucleotides read TGTGCCAGCAGTCTCTCTAGCGGGAATCGGTATTACGAGCAGTACTTC.

This chain uses TRBV12-3 or TRBV12-4 with TRBJ2-7; D may match TRBD1 or TRBD2 (5 bases each). This CDR3 is built from 14 residues. V shed 8 bases and J shed 5 bases, with 19 bases lying between them. The CDR3 nucleotides are TGTGCCAGCGGCCGGGGCCGCCCCGCGCACGAGCAGTACTTC. This gives the protein CASGRGRPAHEQYF.

Comments on this clonotype: This sequence may be a read error, since a much larger clone differs from it by one base. The chain is built from TRBV4-3 and TRBJ1-5, with D maybe TRBD1 (5 bases). CDR3 length: 18 amino acids. V lost 2 bases, J lost 7 bases, and 24 bases lay in between. Germline V CDR1 and CDR2: LGHNA, YSLEER. CDR3 region: CASSQPGVGQVRGQPQHF. CDR3 DNA sequence: TGCGCCAGCAGCCAACCTGGCGTTGGGCAGGTGAGGGGACAGCCCCAGCATTTT.

This clonotype was found a few times. V is TRBV25-1 and J is TRBJ1-2; 7 positions agree with TRBD1. With 0 bases clipped from V and 4 bases from J, the junction kept 11 bases outside the gene matches. This CDR3 has 17 residues. In germline, CDR1 is MGHDK, CDR2 SYGVNS. CDR3 amino acids: CASSEYSGQRGAYGYTF. The CDR3, as DNA: TGTGCCAGCAGTGAATATTCGGGACAGAGGGGAGCCTATGGCTACACCTTC.

This clonotype was found a few times. J is TRBJ1-5 and V is TRBV19, with a weak D call TRBD1 (6 bases). This CDR3 spans 16 amino acids. The V and J ends lost 3 bases and 6 bases respectively, with 18 bases between them. Looked up from germline, CDR1 is LNHDA and CDR2 is SQIVND (reference sequence). The CDR3 nucleotides read TGTGCCAGTAGTATTAGGGGGGGAACGGTCGGTCAGCCCCAGCATTTT. It yields the protein CASSIRGGTVGQPQHF.

This chain connects TRBV23-1 to TRBJ2-1; D gene ambiguous. TRBV23-1 is noted as an ORF with a role that remains uncertain. This CDR3 has 16 residues. Trimming took 4 bases from V and 9 from J, leaving 22 bases between them. The CDR3 coding sequence is TGCGCCAGCAGTCCAATCCAGACTCCTGCTCACATTGAGCAGTTCTTC. This encodes CASSPIQTPAHIEQFF.

The genes are TRBV28 and TRBJ1-2, with D tentatively TRBD1 (5 bases). The CDR3 extends over 14 amino acids. Germline loops: CDR1 MDHEN, CDR2 SYDVKM. Trimming shortened V by 3 bases and J by 4 bases, and 12 bases separated the two germline ends. The CDR3 nucleotides are TGTGCCAGCAGTTTCAGGGCACGAGGCTATGGCTACACCTTC. This translates into CASSFRARGYGYTF.

This clonotype was seen repeatedly, ten times or more. The rearrangement links TRBV7-2 to TRBJ2-2; perhaps TRBD2 as D (6 bases). Trimming shortened V by 3 bases and J by 4 bases, and 12 bases separated the two germline ends. This CDR3 is built from 15 residues. The germline V gene encodes CDR1 SGHTA and CDR2 FQGNSA. The CDR3 loop is CASSFRGSFTGELFF. The DNA for the CDR3 is TGTGCCAGCAGCTTCCGGGGGTCCTTCACCGGGGAGCTGTTTTTT.

The V gene is TRBV7-2, the J gene TRBJ1-5; D is unclear. This CDR3 is 14 amino acids long. Germline CDR1 reads SGHTA; CDR2 reads FQGNSA. Trimming stripped 4 bases from V and 0 bases from J, with 7 bases between. CDR3 sequence: CASSYVGSNQPQHF. CDR3 bases: TGTGCCAGCAGCTACGTGGGTAGCAATCAGCCCCAGCATTTT.

In this sample, this clonotype turned up a few times. The chain links TRBV25-1 to TRBJ2-5; 9 bases match TRBD2. From germline, CDR1 is MGHDK and CDR2 SYGVNS. V shed 1 base, J shed 4 bases, and the junction held 7 bases outside the gene matches. The CDR3 loop spans 16 amino acids. The CDR3 DNA reads TGTGCCAGCAGTGAATCTATAGCGGGAGCGGCAGAGACCCAGTACTTC. Its protein product is CASSESIAGAAETQYF.

Many counts were recorded for this clonotype. This chain uses TRBV7-2 with TRBJ2-5, with D perhaps given as TRBD1 or TRBD2 (5 bases each). The CDR3 has 18 amino acids. V lost 1 base to trimming and J lost 5 bases, with 23 bases between them. Germline V gene lookup returns CDR1 SGHTA and CDR2 FQGNSA. The CDR3 is CASSLGVMVGVRQETQYF. The CDR3 DNA sequence: TGTGCCAGCAGCTTAGGGGTTATGGTGGGGGTACGGCAGGAGACCCAGTACTTC.

The genes are TRBV19 and TRBJ1-1, with D possibly being TRBD1 (6 bases). V gave up 4 bases and J gave up 1 base, with 13 bases separating them. There are 15 residues in the CDR3. Per germline, CDR1 LNHDA and CDR2 SQIVND (reference sequence). The CDR3 reads CASSTFDRPNTEAFF. As DNA, the CDR3 is TGTGCCAGTAGTACTTTCGACAGGCCGAACACTGAAGCTTTCTTT.

J is TRBJ2-1 and V is TRBV2; D unresolved. V lost 4 bases and J lost 7, with 8 bases in between. CDR3 length: 12 amino acids. Germline loops: CDR1 SNHLY, CDR2 FYNNEI. The CDR3 loop reads CASSVMGNEQFF. The DNA of the CDR3 is TGTGCCAGCAGTGTTATGGGTAATGAGCAGTTCTTC.

This rearrangement joins TRBV29-1 to TRBJ2-1, with TRBD1 matching 12 bases. The V gene's germline CDR1 is SQVTM and CDR2 ANQGSEA. The length of the CDR3 is 16 residues. V shed 3 bases and J 4 bases; nucleotides not matched to a gene: 7. CDR3 amino acids: CSVDQGTGGSYNEQFF. The DNA for the CDR3 is TGCAGCGTTGACCAGGGGACAGGGGGCTCGTACAATGAGCAGTTCTTC.

This clonotype was detected many times. The chain combines TRBV7-6 with TRBJ2-2; the match to TRBD2 covers 8 bases. The germline V gene encodes CDR1 SGHVS and CDR2 FNYEAQ. J was trimmed by 5 bases and V by 3 bases; bases with no gene match: 5. This CDR3 has 15 residues. CDR3 in amino acids: CASSFSGSMTGELFF. For the CDR3, the DNA is TGTGCCAGCAGCTTCAGCGGGAGCATGACCGGGGAGCTGTTTTTT.

This clonotype was observed a few times. The rearrangement links TRBV10-2 to TRBJ2-7; D call uncertain. In germline, CDR1 is WSHSY, CDR2 SAAADI. This CDR3 has 16 residues. V was cut by 2 bases and J by 2 bases, with 16 bases left in between. The CDR3 region is CASSEPRINLAYEQYF. CDR3 DNA sequence: TGCGCCAGCAGTGAGCCACGGATCAACCTAGCCTACGAGCAGTACTTC.

V gene TRBV5-6 combines with J gene TRBJ2-3, with 7 bases identical to TRBD2. Germline loops: CDR1 SGHDT, CDR2 YYEEEE. The V segment lost 2 bases and the J segment 6 bases; nucleotides outside the gene matches: 9. CDR3 length: 15 residues. Here the CDR3 DNA reads TGTGCCAGCAGCTTCACCCGGGACTACACCGATACGCAGTATTTT. It translates to CASSFTRDYTDTQYF.

This clonotype was seen a few times. The chain combines TRBV7-6 with TRBJ2-7; no clear D. Trimming left V 2 bases short and J 3 bases short, with 11 bases between. Germline lookup yields CDR1 SGHVS and CDR2 FNYEAQ. This CDR3 contains 14 residues. CDR3 protein: CASSLKADYYEQYF. CDR3 nucleotides: TGTGCCAGCAGCTTAAAGGCGGATTACTACGAGCAGTACTTC.

This clonotype was recorded many times. The chain recombines TRBV7-6 with TRBJ1-6; D not certain. The CDR3 runs 15 residues. V lost 1 base to trimming and J lost 8 bases, with 12 bases between them. CDR1 and CDR2 from the germline V gene are SGHVS and FNYEAQ. This chain's CDR3 is CASSLDLSSDSPLHF. The CDR3, as DNA: TGTGCCAGCAGCTTAGACCTTAGTTCTGATTCACCCCTCCACTTT.